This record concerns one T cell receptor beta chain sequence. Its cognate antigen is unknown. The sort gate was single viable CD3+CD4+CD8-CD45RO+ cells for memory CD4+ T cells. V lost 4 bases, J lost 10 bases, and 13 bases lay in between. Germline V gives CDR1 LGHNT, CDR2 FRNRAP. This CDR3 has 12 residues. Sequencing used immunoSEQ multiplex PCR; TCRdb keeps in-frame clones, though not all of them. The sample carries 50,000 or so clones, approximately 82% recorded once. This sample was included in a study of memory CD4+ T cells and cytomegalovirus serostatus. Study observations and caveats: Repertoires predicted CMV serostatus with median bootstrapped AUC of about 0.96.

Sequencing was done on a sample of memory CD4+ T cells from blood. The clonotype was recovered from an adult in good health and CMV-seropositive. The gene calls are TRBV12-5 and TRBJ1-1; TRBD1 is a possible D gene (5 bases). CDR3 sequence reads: CASGSFGGGAFF. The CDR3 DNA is TGTGCTAGTGGTTCATTTGGGGGGGGAGCTTTCTTT.